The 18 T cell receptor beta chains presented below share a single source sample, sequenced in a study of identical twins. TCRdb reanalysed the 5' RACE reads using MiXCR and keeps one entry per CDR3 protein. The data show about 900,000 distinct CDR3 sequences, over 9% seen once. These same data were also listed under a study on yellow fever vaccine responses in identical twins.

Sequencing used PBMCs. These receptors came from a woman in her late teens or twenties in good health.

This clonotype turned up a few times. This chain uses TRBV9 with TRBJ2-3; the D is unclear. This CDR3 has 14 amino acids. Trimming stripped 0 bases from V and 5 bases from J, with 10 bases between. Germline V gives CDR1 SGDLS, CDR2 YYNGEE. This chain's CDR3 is CASSVVRSLDTQYF. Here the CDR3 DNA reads TGTGCCAGCAGCGTAGTGCGATCACTAGATACGCAGTATTTT.

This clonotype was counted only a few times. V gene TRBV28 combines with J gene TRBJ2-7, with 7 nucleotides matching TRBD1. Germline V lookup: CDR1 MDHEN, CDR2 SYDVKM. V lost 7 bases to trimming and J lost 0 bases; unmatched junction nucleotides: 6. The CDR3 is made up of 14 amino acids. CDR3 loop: CASTLRDSSYEQYF. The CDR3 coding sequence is TGTGCCAGCACCCTCCGGGACAGCTCCTACGAGCAGTACTTC.

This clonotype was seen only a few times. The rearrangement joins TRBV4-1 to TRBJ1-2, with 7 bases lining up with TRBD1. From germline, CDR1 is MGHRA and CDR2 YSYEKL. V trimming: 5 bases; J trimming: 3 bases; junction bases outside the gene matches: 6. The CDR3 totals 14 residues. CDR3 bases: TGCGCCAGCAGCTTCACCGGGACAGACTATGGCTACACCTTC. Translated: CASSFTGTDYGYTF.

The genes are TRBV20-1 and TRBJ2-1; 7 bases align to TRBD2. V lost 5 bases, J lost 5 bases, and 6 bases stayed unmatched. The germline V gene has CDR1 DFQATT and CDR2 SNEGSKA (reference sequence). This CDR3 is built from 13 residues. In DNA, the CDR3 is TGCAGTGCTGTTAGCGGGCTAAACAATGAGCAGTTCTTC. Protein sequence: CSAVSGLNNEQFF.

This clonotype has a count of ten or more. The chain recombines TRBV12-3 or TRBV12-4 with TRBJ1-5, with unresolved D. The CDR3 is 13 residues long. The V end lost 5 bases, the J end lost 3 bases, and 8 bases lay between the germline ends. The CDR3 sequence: CASSASINQPQHF. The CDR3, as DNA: TGTGCCAGCAGTGCCTCCATCAATCAGCCCCAGCATTTT.

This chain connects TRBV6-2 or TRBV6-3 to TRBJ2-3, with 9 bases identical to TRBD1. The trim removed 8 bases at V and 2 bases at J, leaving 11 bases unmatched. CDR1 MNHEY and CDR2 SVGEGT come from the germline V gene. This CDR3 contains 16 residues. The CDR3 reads CASRDRDRKSTDTQYF. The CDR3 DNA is TGTGCCAGCCGGGACAGGGACAGAAAATCCACAGATACGCAGTATTTT.

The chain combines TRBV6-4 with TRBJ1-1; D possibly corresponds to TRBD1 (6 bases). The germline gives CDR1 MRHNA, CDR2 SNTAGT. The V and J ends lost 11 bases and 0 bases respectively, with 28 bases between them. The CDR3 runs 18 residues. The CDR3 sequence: CAFCPRDNNRGMNTEAFF. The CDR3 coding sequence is TGTGCCTTCTGTCCGAGGGACAACAATAGAGGGATGAACACTGAAGCTTTCTTT.

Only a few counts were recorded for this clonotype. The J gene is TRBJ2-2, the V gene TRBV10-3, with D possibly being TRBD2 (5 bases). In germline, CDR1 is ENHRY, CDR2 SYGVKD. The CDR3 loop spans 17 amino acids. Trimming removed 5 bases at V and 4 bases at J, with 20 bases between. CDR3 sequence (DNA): TGTGCCATCAGTTTATTGGAAGGAGCGGCGGGCACCGGGGAGCTGTTTTTT. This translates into CAISLLEGAAGTGELFF.

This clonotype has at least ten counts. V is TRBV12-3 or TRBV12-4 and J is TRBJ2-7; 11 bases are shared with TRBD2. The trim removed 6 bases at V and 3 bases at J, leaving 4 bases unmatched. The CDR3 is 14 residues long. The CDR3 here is CASSPGLAVYEQYF. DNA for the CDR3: TGTGCCAGCAGCCCGGGACTAGCGGTCTACGAGCAGTACTTC.

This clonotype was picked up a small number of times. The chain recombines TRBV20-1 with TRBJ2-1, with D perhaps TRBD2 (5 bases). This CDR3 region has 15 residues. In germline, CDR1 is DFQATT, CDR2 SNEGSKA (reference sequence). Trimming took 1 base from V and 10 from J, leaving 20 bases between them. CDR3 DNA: TGCAGTGCTAGAGCATCTAGCTCTCTCTTCTGGGAGCAGTTCTTC. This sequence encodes CSARASSSLFWEQFF.

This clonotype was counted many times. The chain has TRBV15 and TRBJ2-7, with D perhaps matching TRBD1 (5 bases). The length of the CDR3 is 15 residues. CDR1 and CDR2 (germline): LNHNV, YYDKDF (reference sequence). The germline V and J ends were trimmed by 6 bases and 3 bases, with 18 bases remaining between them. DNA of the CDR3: TGTGCCACCAGAGACAGTTCCCGCCCAAACTACGAGCAGTACTTC. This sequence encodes CATRDSSRPNYEQYF.

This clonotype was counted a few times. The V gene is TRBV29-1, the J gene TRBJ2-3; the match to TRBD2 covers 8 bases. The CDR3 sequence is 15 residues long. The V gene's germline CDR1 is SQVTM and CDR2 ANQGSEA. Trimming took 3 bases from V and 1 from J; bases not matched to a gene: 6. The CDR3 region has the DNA TGCAGCGTTGATCCGGGTAGCGGGGGCACAGATACGCAGTATTTT. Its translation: CSVDPGSGGTDTQYF.

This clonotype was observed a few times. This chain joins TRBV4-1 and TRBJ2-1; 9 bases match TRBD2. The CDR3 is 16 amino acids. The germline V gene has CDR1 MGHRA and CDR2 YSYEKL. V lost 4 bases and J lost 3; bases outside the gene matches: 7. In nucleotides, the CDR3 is TGCGCCAGCAGCCGATCCATGACTAGCGGCTACAATGAGCAGTTCTTC. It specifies CASSRSMTSGYNEQFF.

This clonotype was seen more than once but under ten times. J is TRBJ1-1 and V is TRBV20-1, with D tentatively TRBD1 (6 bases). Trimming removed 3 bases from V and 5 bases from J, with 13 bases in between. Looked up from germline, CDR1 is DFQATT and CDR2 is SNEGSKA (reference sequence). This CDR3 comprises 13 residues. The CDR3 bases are TGCAGTGCTAGTAGCCTCAGGGGAACTGAAGCTTTCTTT. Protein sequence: CSASSLRGTEAFF.

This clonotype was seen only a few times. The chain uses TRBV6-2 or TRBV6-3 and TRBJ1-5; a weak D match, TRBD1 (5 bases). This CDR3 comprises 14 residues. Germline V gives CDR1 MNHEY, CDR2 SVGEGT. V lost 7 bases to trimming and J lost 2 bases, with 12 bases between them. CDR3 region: CASNHDSRNQPQHF. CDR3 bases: TGTGCCAGCAACCACGACAGCCGCAATCAGCCCCAGCATTTT.

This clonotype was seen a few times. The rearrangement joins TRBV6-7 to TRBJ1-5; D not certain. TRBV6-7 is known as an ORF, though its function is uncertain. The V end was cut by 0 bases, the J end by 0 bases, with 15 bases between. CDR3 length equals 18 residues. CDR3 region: CASSYSIRVQYSNQPQHF. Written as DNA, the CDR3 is TGTGCCAGCAGTTACTCGATTCGGGTCCAATATAGCAATCAGCCCCAGCATTTT.

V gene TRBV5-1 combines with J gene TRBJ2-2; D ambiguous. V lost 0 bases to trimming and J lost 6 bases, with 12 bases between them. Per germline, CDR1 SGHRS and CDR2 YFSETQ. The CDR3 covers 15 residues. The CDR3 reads CASSLGLGIAGELFF. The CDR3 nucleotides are TGCGCCAGCAGCTTGGGTCTGGGAATCGCCGGGGAGCTGTTTTTT.

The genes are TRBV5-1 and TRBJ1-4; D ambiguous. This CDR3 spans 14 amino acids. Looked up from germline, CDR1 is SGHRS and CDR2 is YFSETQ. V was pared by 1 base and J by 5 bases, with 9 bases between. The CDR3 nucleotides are TGCGCCAGCAGCTTGTTTCGGAGCAATGAAAAACTGTTTTTT. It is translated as CASSLFRSNEKLFF.